The 21 T cell receptor beta chains reported below all come from one sample, sequenced in a study of CD8+CD57+ T cells in acquired aplastic anemia. By flow cytometry, patients selected for sequencing had shown an expansion of CD8+CD57+ cells. Genomic DNA acted as the template from which TCR beta VDJ combination and CDR3 sequence profiling were carried out. Each CDR3 protein gets one entry after TCRdb re-called the reads with MiXCR. This sample has 250,000 to 300,000 distinct CDR3 sequences; approximately 57% occur once, and the top ten carry around 1.3%. The sequencing sample was made of sorted CD4+, CD8+, or CD8+CD57+ T cells (not recorded which) from PBMCs. All receptors come from a human donor with aplastic anemia.

This clonotype has ten or more counts. The V call is TRBV12-3 or TRBV12-4, the J call TRBJ2-5; no clear D. Trimming took off 2 bases at V and 2 bases at J, with 9 bases between the two ends. The CDR3 has 14 residues. The CDR3 nucleotides read TGTGCCAGCAGTTTATATGACATACAAGAGACCCAGTACTTC. The encoded protein is CASSLYDIQETQYF.

This clonotype was observed a few times. V usage is TRBV7-9 and J usage is TRBJ2-1; 7 nucleotides match TRBD1. Trimming cost V 1 base and J 4 bases; bases outside gene matches: 1. The CDR3 contains 14 residues. Per the germline V gene, CDR1 is SEHNR and CDR2 is FQNEAQ (reference sequence). CDR3 protein: CASSLGTGYNEQFF. CDR3 DNA sequence: TGTGCCAGCAGCTTAGGGACAGGTTACAATGAGCAGTTCTTC.

The rearrangement uses TRBV2 and TRBJ2-1, with 11 bases lining up with TRBD2. CDR3 size: 16 residues. The trim removed 5 bases at V and 6 bases at J, leaving 9 bases unmatched. Germline CDR1 reads SNHLY; CDR2 reads FYNNEI. The CDR3 nucleotides are TGTGCCAGCAGTTCCACCTTTAGCGGGGGGGTCAATGAGCAGTTCTTC. Its protein is CASSSTFSGGVNEQFF.

J is TRBJ2-7 and V is TRBV7-9; D is unclear. The V end was cut by 0 bases, the J end by 3 bases, with 12 bases between. This CDR3 is 15 amino acids long. The germline gives CDR1 SEHNR, CDR2 FQNEAQ (reference sequence). The CDR3 region is CASSLALSGNYEQYF. The CDR3 DNA reads as TGTGCCAGCAGCTTAGCACTCAGTGGCAACTACGAGCAGTACTTC.

This clonotype was counted many times. The chain recombines TRBV29-1 with TRBJ1-3; no reliable D call. With 4 bases removed from V and 2 bases from J, the gap between germline ends came to 12 bases. Germline V lookup: CDR1 SQVTM, CDR2 ANQGSEA. The length of the CDR3 is 14 residues. CDR3 DNA: TGCAGCGTTGTATACCAGGCGGCTGGAAACACCATATATTTT. It encodes CSVVYQAAGNTIYF.

Details on this clonotype: The conserved phenylalanine or tryptophan is not found at the CDR3 terminus, so this likely reflects a read error. It is unclear where the CDR3 begins or ends on the DNA, so no DNA is shown, and the CDR3 is as TCRdb lists it. V and J are TRBV12-5 and TRBJ1-3; the listed D gene, TRBD1, was not tested against the DNA. Germline values: CDR1 LGHNT, CDR2 FRNRAP. The CDR3 has 10 residues if both end residues are counted. CDR3 in amino acids: CASGLKGNTV.

The chain links TRBV5-1 to TRBJ1-2, with 7 bases that match TRBD1. CDR1 is SGHRS and CDR2 is YFSETQ in the germline V gene. V was clipped by 4 bases and J by 1 base; unmatched bases: 4. The CDR3 contains 14 residues. The DNA of the CDR3 is TGCGCCAGCAGCCCCGCAGGGGGTAACTATGGCTACACCTTC. Translation gives CASSPAGGNYGYTF.

Details on this clonotype: This likely comes from a read error, as the CDR3 has no conserved phenylalanine or tryptophan at its end. It is unclear where the CDR3 begins or ends on the DNA, so no DNA is shown, and the CDR3 is as TCRdb lists it. The genes are TRBV20-1 and TRBJ2-7. The CDR3 comprises 8 residues, both ends counted. CDR1 is DFQATT, CDR2 SNEGSKA, per germline (reference sequence). The CDR3 protein is CSARELQL.

The CDR3 DNA sequence: TGCAGTGCTAGAGAACAGGGACTTAACTATGGCTACACCTTC. Protein sequence: CSAREQGLNYGYTF. This chain uses TRBV20-1 with TRBJ1-2, with D possibly matching TRBD1 (6 bases). Trimming removed 0 bases at V and 1 base at J, with 9 bases between. Germline CDR1 is DFQATT and CDR2 is SNEGSKA (reference sequence). CDR3 length: 14 amino acids.

With respect to this clonotype: A read error is possible here, since a much larger clone lies one base away. CDR3 protein: CASSLGRRRDRGQCF. The CDR3 DNA sequence: TGTGCCAGCAGCTTAGGTCGACGCCGGGACAGGGGGCAGTGCTTC. The gene calls are TRBV11-2 and TRBJ2-7; 12 bases map to TRBD1. Germline CDR1 SGHAT, CDR2 FQNNGV. This CDR3 contains 15 residues.

V gene TRBV5-1 combines with J gene TRBJ2-7; maybe TRBD2 (6 bases). CDR1 and CDR2 from the germline V gene are SGHRS and YFSETQ. CDR3 length: 15 amino acids. V shed 1 base and J shed 3 bases, with 14 bases lying between them. DNA for the CDR3: TGCGCCAGCAGCTTGCTGGGCGGGACCAACTACGAGCAGTACTTC. Protein: CASSLLGGTNYEQYF.

This clonotype was found many times. This chain links TRBV7-9 with TRBJ2-7; possibly TRBD1 for D (6 bases). This CDR3 has 16 amino acids. Trimming took off 4 bases at V and 5 bases at J, with 21 bases between the two ends. CDR1 is SEHNR and CDR2 is FQNEAQ in the germline V gene (reference sequence). The CDR3 nucleotides are TGTGCCAGCAGCTCGAACAGGGTTTTCTTCGGGGACGAGCAGTACTTC. This translates into CASSSNRVFFGDEQYF.

This chain joins TRBV24-1 and TRBJ2-7, with a tentative D call TRBD1 (6 bases). Looked up from germline, CDR1 is KGHDR and CDR2 is SFDVKD. V lost 2 bases to trimming and J lost 3 bases, with 13 bases between them. The CDR3 length is 15 residues. The CDR3 DNA reads TGTGCCACCAGTGATTCAGGGCAGGGGAACTACGAGCAGTACTTC. Encoded protein: CATSDSGQGNYEQYF.

This clonotype was seen a few times. V is TRBV20-1 and J is TRBJ2-7; possibly TRBD1 for D (6 bases). V lost 2 bases and J 6 bases, leaving 17 bases between the germline ends. Germline V gives CDR1 DFQATT, CDR2 SNEGSKA (reference sequence). The CDR3 is 14 amino acids. The chain's CDR3 is CSARSPQGFLEQYF. Written as DNA, the CDR3 is TGCAGTGCTAGAAGCCCACAGGGTTTCCTCGAGCAGTACTTC.

This chain links TRBV10-3 with TRBJ1-2; D not certain. Between the trimmed V and J ends, which lost 4 bases and 4 bases, there was a span of 13 bases. The CDR3 extends over 14 amino acids. Germline lookup yields CDR1 ENHRY and CDR2 SYGVKD. CDR3: CAISASSELYGYTF. The CDR3 bases are TGTGCCATCAGTGCCAGCTCGGAACTCTATGGCTACACCTTC.

This clonotype was seen many times. J is TRBJ2-7 and V is TRBV20-1; the match to TRBD1 covers 7 bases. Germline CDR1 is DFQATT and CDR2 is SNEGSKA (reference sequence). The length of the CDR3 is 15 residues. V lost 0 bases and J lost 2; bases outside the gene matches: 7. The CDR3 here is CSARDTGTATYEQYF. CDR3 DNA sequence: TGCAGTGCTAGAGATACGGGGACAGCCACCTACGAGCAGTACTTC.

This chain joins TRBV7-9 and TRBJ2-1; no firm D call. There are 15 residues in the CDR3. Deletions cut 8 bases from V and 3 bases from J, with 17 bases between. Germline CDR1 SEHNR, CDR2 FQNEAQ (reference sequence). CDR3 in amino acids: CASCSGPLGYNEQFF. The CDR3 region has the DNA TGTGCCAGCTGCTCCGGACCTCTCGGCTACAATGAGCAGTTCTTC.

As regards this clonotype: Mismatch with germline at one junction end may stem from a read error. This sequence joins TRBV12-3 or TRBV12-4 and TRBJ2-7; possibly TRBD1 for D (6 bases). This CDR3 has 14 amino acids. The CDR3 DNA follows: TGTGTCAGCAACCTACAGGGTTTACCCTACGAGCGGTACTTC. Translated: CVSNLQGLPYERYF.

As to this clonotype: No conserved phenylalanine or tryptophan is present at the end of the CDR3, so a read error is the likely explanation. The genes are TRBV15 and TRBJ1-4; D unresolved. From germline, CDR1 is LNHNV and CDR2 YYDKDF (reference sequence). The CDR3 sequence is 15 residues long. The CDR3 protein is CATNRNSATNEKLFS. CDR3 sequence (DNA): TGTGCCACCAACAGAAACAGTGCAACTAATGAAAAACTGTTTTCT.

Worth noting for this clonotype: Germline is not matched at one junction end, which may reflect a read error. V is TRBV5-6 and J is TRBJ2-7; D might be TRBD1 (5 bases). Per germline, CDR1 SGHDT and CDR2 YYEEEE. This CDR3 region has 13 residues. The DNA for the CDR3 is TGTGCCGGCAGCTCGACAGTCTCCTACGAGCAGTACTTC. It specifies CAGSSTVSYEQYF.

The chain couples TRBV20-1 to TRBJ2-1; D gene uncertain. CDR3 length equals 12 residues. CDR1 is DFQATT and CDR2 is SNEGSKA in the germline V gene (reference sequence). V lost 6 bases and J lost 6, with 12 bases in between. The CDR3 DNA is TGCAGTGCCGAGAGCTCGGGCAATGAGCAGTTCTTC. It is translated as CSAESSGNEQFF.